This passage covers 32 T cell receptor beta chains from one sample sequenced in a study of cytomegalovirus exposure and HLA in healthy donors. The study ran its PCR with 60 Vbeta and 13 Jbeta primers. Using immunoSEQ multiplex PCR, the repertoire was profiled, and TCRdb retains in-frame clones only, with some absent. The repertoire holds some 130,000 clones, with about 74% as singletons. The sample taken for sequencing was PBMCs. All receptors derive from an older woman in good health and CMV-seronegative.

The CDR3, as DNA: TGTGCCAGCAGCTTGGTGTCATCAGGGAACTATGGCTACACCTTC. This encodes CASSLVSSGNYGYTF. The chain links TRBV5-4 to TRBJ1-2, with D possibly TRBD1 on 5 matching bases. Germline CDR1 SGHNT, CDR2 YYREEE (reference sequence). The CDR3 is 15 residues long. Between the trimmed V and J ends, which lost 0 bases and 2 bases, there was a span of 11 bases.

The chain has TRBV30 and TRBJ2-3, with 9 bases fitting TRBD2. The germline gives CDR1 GTSNPN, CDR2 SVGIG (reference sequence). After removal of 2 bases from V and 4 bases from J, the junction contained 4 bases not matched to a gene. CDR3 size: 14 residues. In DNA form, the CDR3 reads TGTGCCTGGAGTTTGGGACTAGCATCAGATACGCAGTATTTT. This gives the protein CAWSLGLASDTQYF.

This clone was seen a few times. V is TRBV4-1 and J is TRBJ2-1; 7 bases are a match to TRBD2. CDR1 and CDR2 (germline): MGHRA, YSYEKL. This CDR3 is built from 12 residues. V lost 6 bases, J lost 9 bases, and 5 bases stayed unmatched. CDR3 nucleotides: TGCGCCAGCAGTATCCCGGGGGGTGAGCAGTTCTTC. This gives the protein CASSIPGGEQFF.

The V gene is TRBV28, the J gene TRBJ1-6, with D possibly TRBD1 on 5 matching bases. Germline V gene lookup returns CDR1 MDHEN and CDR2 SYDVKM. The CDR3 length is 15 residues. The V and J ends lost 2 bases and 7 bases respectively, with 12 bases between them. The CDR3 region is CASSLAGTENSPLHF. The DNA for the CDR3 is TGTGCCAGCAGTTTAGCCGGGACTGAGAATTCACCCCTCCACTTT.

The genes are TRBV5-1 and TRBJ1-1; D remains ambiguous. This CDR3 has 17 amino acids. Trimming left V 2 bases short and J 0 bases short, with 17 bases between. CDR1 and CDR2 (germline): SGHRS, YFSETQ. The CDR3 DNA is TGCGCCAGCAGCTTTACCCTGCGGGCACCAATGAACACTGAAGCTTTCTTT. Its protein is CASSFTLRAPMNTEAFF.

This clone was detected only once. This rearrangement joins TRBV27 to TRBJ1-4; D remains unclear. CDR3 length: 15 residues. The germline gives CDR1 MNHEY, CDR2 SMNVEV (reference sequence). Trimming took 7 bases from V and 4 from J, leaving 16 bases between them. The CDR3 DNA reads as TGTGCCAGCACGCTTTTGGGGAGTGGTAATGAAAAACTGTTTTTT. It specifies CASTLLGSGNEKLFF.

The chain joins TRBV5-6 to TRBJ2-7, with D unresolved. Germline V gives CDR1 SGHDT, CDR2 YYEEEE. V dropped 4 bases and J dropped 4 bases, with 12 bases sitting between them. The CDR3 length is 13 residues. For the CDR3, the DNA is TGTGCCAGCAGCCAGGCGCTCAGGTACGAGCAGTACTTC. This sequence encodes CASSQALRYEQYF.

The V call is TRBV25-1, the J call TRBJ2-3, with 11 bases fitting TRBD2. The ends lost 7 bases at V and 1 base at J; junction bases unmatched: 1. Per germline, CDR1 MGHDK and CDR2 SYGVNS. The CDR3 contains 14 residues. The CDR3 is CASTLAGGTDTQYF. The CDR3 DNA follows: TGTGCCAGCACACTAGCGGGGGGCACAGATACGCAGTATTTT.

V and J are TRBV28 and TRBJ1-4; D remains ambiguous. The germline CDR1 and CDR2 sequences are MDHEN and SYDVKM. The CDR3 totals 15 residues. Between the trimmed V and J ends, which lost 5 bases and 3 bases, there was a span of 13 bases. CDR3 coding DNA: TGTGCCAGCAGTCCCAGATCTACAGCTAATGAAAAACTGTTTTTT. Its translation: CASSPRSTANEKLFF. Using reference TRBV28 and TRBJ1-4 for the parts outside the CDR3, the full variable domain is DVKVTQSSRYLVKRTGEKVFLECVQDMDHENMFWYRQDPGLGLRLIYFSYDVKMKEKGDIPEGYSVSREKKERFSLILESASTNQTSMYLCASSPRSTANEKLFFGSGTQLSVL.

This clone was recorded a few times. The CDR3 is CASSAGTAGNTIYF. The DNA for the CDR3 is TGCGCCAGCAGCGCTGGGACAGCTGGAAACACCATATATTTT. The chain links TRBV5-1 to TRBJ1-3; 7 bases are a match to TRBD1. There are 14 residues in the CDR3. The trim removed 4 bases at V and 2 bases at J, leaving 3 bases unmatched. CDR1 is SGHRS and CDR2 is YFSETQ in the germline V gene.

The rearrangement joins TRBV19 to TRBJ1-2; 7 bases align to TRBD1. This CDR3 is built from 13 residues. With V trimmed by 3 bases and J by 5 bases, 3 bases remained unmatched. CDR1 and CDR2 (germline): LNHDA, SQIVND (reference sequence). This chain's CDR3 is CASSMGTAYGYTF. The DNA of the CDR3 is TGTGCCAGTAGTATGGGGACAGCTTATGGCTACACCTTC. Using reference TRBV19 and TRBJ1-2 for the parts outside the CDR3, the full variable domain is DGGITQSPKYLFRKEGQNVTLSCEQNLNHDAMYWYRQDPGQGLRLIYYSQIVNDFQKGDIAEGYSVSREKKESFPLTVTSAQKNPTAFYLCASSMGTAYGYTFGSGTRLTVV.

This clone was seen more than once but under ten times. The chain has TRBV5-6 and TRBJ2-2, with D perhaps TRBD2 (6 bases). The CDR3 is 15 residues long. Trimming stripped 4 bases from V and 0 bases from J, with 10 bases between. Germline CDR1 reads SGHDT; CDR2 reads YYEEEE. The CDR3 spells CASSAGPTNTGELFF. In DNA, the CDR3 is TGTGCCAGCAGCGCGGGGCCCACGAACACCGGGGAGCTGTTTTTT.

The chain links TRBV5-8 to TRBJ2-5; D is undetermined. Germline V gene data show CDR1 as SGHTS and CDR2 as YDEGEE. This CDR3 has 14 amino acids. Trimming cost V 4 bases and J 0 bases, with 10 bases left between them. The CDR3 nucleotides read TGTGCCAGCAGCATTGGCACGTACCAAGAGACCCAGTACTTC. The encoded protein is CASSIGTYQETQYF.

V gene TRBV2 combines with J gene TRBJ1-1, with D perhaps TRBD1 (5 bases). CDR3 length equals 15 residues. Germline V gene data show CDR1 as SNHLY and CDR2 as FYNNEI. V was cut by 10 bases and J by 0 bases, with 18 bases left in between. The CDR3 DNA follows: TGTGCCACTCAGATGGGGCGAGGTATGAACACTGAAGCTTTCTTT. Translated: CATQMGRGMNTEAFF.

J is TRBJ1-1 and V is TRBV7-8, with D maybe TRBD1 (5 bases). The V gene lost 5 bases and the J gene lost 5 bases, with 18 bases spanning the gap. Per germline, CDR1 SGHVS and CDR2 FQNEAQ. The CDR3 loop spans 15 amino acids. The CDR3 nucleotides read TGTGCCAGCAGCCCGCGGGGGGGGAGTCGGACTGAAGCTTTCTTT. Translation: CASSPRGGSRTEAFF.

The rearrangement joins TRBV28 to TRBJ1-1; D unresolved. CDR3 length: 15 amino acids. Germline V gene lookup returns CDR1 MDHEN and CDR2 SYDVKM. Between the trimmed V and J ends, which lost 5 bases and 0 bases, there was a span of 13 bases. The CDR3 loop is CASSPPRGMNTEAFF. The DNA of the CDR3 is TGTGCCAGCAGTCCCCCTCGGGGTATGAACACTGAAGCTTTCTTT.

This chain uses TRBV15 with TRBJ1-2, with TRBD1 identical over 9 bases. This CDR3 spans 12 amino acids. Trimming removed 4 bases from V and 8 bases from J; junction bases left unmatched: 2. Germline CDR1 LNHNV, CDR2 YYDKDF (reference sequence). This chain's CDR3 is CATSTGQGGYTF. In nucleotides, the CDR3 is TGTGCCACCAGCACAGGACAGGGGGGCTACACCTTC.

V gene TRBV5-4 combines with J gene TRBJ2-5; 8 nucleotides line up with TRBD1. The DNA end is more similar to TRBJ2-7, so the J call may be wrong. The CDR3 sequence is 15 residues long. CDR1 SGHNT and CDR2 YYREEE come from the germline V gene (reference sequence). The chain's CDR3 is CASSLKTGASYEQYF. The CDR3 DNA sequence: TGTGCCAGCAGCCTAAAGACAGGGGCCTCCTACGAGCAGTACTTC.

The V gene is TRBV5-1, the J gene TRBJ1-1; 9 positions match TRBD1. V lost 3 bases, J lost 1 base, and 7 bases stayed unmatched. The CDR3 length is 16 residues. Germline lookup yields CDR1 SGHRS and CDR2 YFSETQ. The CDR3 region has the DNA TGCGCCAGCAGCTGGTCGGACAGGGGAACGAACACTGAAGCTTTCTTT. This sequence encodes CASSWSDRGTNTEAFF.

This clone was recorded only once. This sequence joins TRBV7-9 and TRBJ2-2; D might be TRBD1 (5 bases). The V gene lost 4 bases and the J gene lost 8 bases, with 20 bases spanning the gap. Germline V gene data show CDR1 as SEHNR and CDR2 as FQNEAQ (reference sequence). CDR3 size: 16 residues. CDR3 DNA: TGTGCCAGCAGCTACCAGGGCCCTACGACGTCTGGGGAGCTGTTTTTT. Its translation: CASSYQGPTTSGELFF.

This clone was observed a handful of times. The chain uses TRBV5-1 and TRBJ2-5; 10 bases map to TRBD2. Germline V gene data show CDR1 as SGHRS and CDR2 as YFSETQ. V was clipped by 0 bases and J by 3 bases; unmatched bases: 5. This CDR3 has 16 amino acids. Here the CDR3 DNA reads TGCGCCAGCAGCTTGGGGCCTAGCGGGGGCAAAGAGACCCAGTACTTC. Translating it yields CASSLGPSGGKETQYF.

The chain has TRBV5-5 and TRBJ1-2; tentatively, D is TRBD1 (5 bases). V was trimmed by 4 bases and J by 3 bases, leaving 13 bases between them. CDR3 length: 14 amino acids. Germline-derived CDR1 and CDR2 are SGHKS and YYEKEE (reference sequence). The CDR3 sequence is CASSPTGEHYGYTF. CDR3 in DNA: TGTGCCAGCAGCCCCACGGGGGAACACTATGGCTACACCTTC.

This sequence joins TRBV28 and TRBJ2-7; TRBD1 aligns across 11 bases. V was clipped by 5 bases and J by 4 bases; unmatched bases: 10. The CDR3 is 16 residues long. CDR1 and CDR2 from the germline V gene are MDHEN and SYDVKM. CDR3 sequence reads: CASSGNRDRGIYEQYF. The CDR3 nucleotides are TGTGCCAGCAGTGGGAACCGGGACAGGGGGATATACGAGCAGTACTTC.

The rearrangement uses TRBV28 and TRBJ1-1; unclear D gene. There are 13 residues in the CDR3. V gave up 6 bases and J gave up 2 bases, with 10 bases separating them. Germline lookup yields CDR1 MDHEN and CDR2 SYDVKM. This CDR3 reads CASRTGYNTEAFF. In DNA, the CDR3 is TGTGCCAGCAGAACCGGGTATAACACTGAAGCTTTCTTT.

J is TRBJ2-4 and V is TRBV10-3; no firm D call. CDR1 is ENHRY, CDR2 SYGVKD, per germline. CDR3 size: 12 residues. Deletions cut 3 bases from V and 5 bases from J, with 5 bases between. The CDR3 region is CAISDAENIQYF. DNA of the CDR3: TGTGCCATCAGTGACGCGGAAAACATTCAGTACTTC.

The chain combines TRBV27 with TRBJ2-5; TRBD2 matches 9 bases. V lost 4 bases to trimming and J lost 9 bases; unmatched junction nucleotides: 12. The germline V gene has CDR1 MNHEY and CDR2 SMNVEV (reference sequence). CDR3 length equals 15 residues. CDR3 loop: CASSYRRAKREAQYF. The DNA of the CDR3 is TGTGCCAGCAGTTACAGGAGGGCCAAGCGGGAGGCCCAGTACTTC.

The V gene is TRBV9, the J gene TRBJ2-5; TRBD1 is a possible D gene (6 bases). Germline values: CDR1 SGDLS, CDR2 YYNGEE. Deletions cut 4 bases from V and 3 bases from J, with 10 bases between. This CDR3 region has 13 residues. In DNA form, the CDR3 reads TGTGCCAGCAGCCTCCGGACAGAAGAGACCCAGTACTTC. Translated: CASSLRTEETQYF.

A note on this clone: The junction and the germline gene differ at one end; a read error may be behind it. V and J are TRBV28 and TRBJ2-7; 9 nucleotides agree with TRBD1. CDR3 length: 14 residues. Germline CDR1 reads MDHEN; CDR2 reads SYDVKM. CDR3 region: CASSEAGTGREQCF. The CDR3 coding sequence is TGTGCCAGCTCAGAGGCCGGGACAGGGAGAGAGCAGTGCTTC.

The V and J genes are TRBV30 and TRBJ1-2, with 11 nucleotides matching TRBD1. The V segment lost 2 bases and the J segment 6 bases; nucleotides outside the gene matches: 2. Germline V gives CDR1 GTSNPN, CDR2 SVGIG (reference sequence). This CDR3 contains 13 residues. The CDR3 DNA sequence: TGTGCCTGGAGTTCGGACAGGGGGCATGGCTACACCTTC. Protein: CAWSSDRGHGYTF.

This clone was detected once. The V call is TRBV4-2, the J call TRBJ2-1; the D gene is possibly TRBD1 (6 bases). This CDR3 region has 14 residues. V was clipped by 2 bases and J by 4 bases, with 9 bases between them. Germline V gene sequence: CDR1 LGHNA, CDR2 YNFKEQ. The CDR3 sequence: CASSQPGVYNEQFF. Here the CDR3 DNA reads TGTGCCAGCAGCCAACCAGGGGTTTACAATGAGCAGTTCTTC.

The V gene is TRBV19, the J gene TRBJ2-5; D uncertain. The CDR3 consists of 15 residues. Germline-derived CDR1 and CDR2 are LNHDA and SQIVND (reference sequence). V was clipped by 1 base and J by 0 bases, with 9 bases between them. Here the CDR3 DNA reads TGTGCCAGTAGTATAGGCGGCAGCAACCAAGAGACCCAGTACTTC. It yields the protein CASSIGGSNQETQYF.

V usage is TRBV19 and J usage is TRBJ1-4; TRBD1 matches 8 bases. V dropped 4 bases and J dropped 5; count of bases not matched to a gene: 6. Germline CDR1 is LNHDA and CDR2 is SQIVND (reference sequence). CDR3 length equals 15 residues. CDR3 protein: CASSRLDRANEKLFF. The CDR3 bases are TGTGCCAGTAGTAGACTGGACAGGGCAAATGAAAAACTGTTTTTT.